This TCR beta chain was documented in a study of cytomegalovirus exposure and HLA in healthy donors. Primers included in the PCR were 60 Vbeta and 13 Jbeta primers. Profiled with immunoSEQ multiplex PCR; TCRdb holds only in-frame clones, not every one. Here the sample spans around 130,000 clones, about 76% being singletons. Between the trimmed V and J ends, which lost 3 bases and 1 base, there was a span of 7 bases. From germline, CDR1 is SGHTS and CDR2 YDEGEE. The CDR3 covers 13 residues. The source is a middle-aged man in good health and CMV-seropositive. The chain uses TRBV5-8 and TRBJ1-1; D is unclear. The specimen sequenced was PBMCs. The CDR3 loop reads CASSSPGNTEAFF. CDR3 nucleotide sequence: TGTGCCAGCAGCTCTCCCGGGAACACTGAAGCTTTCTTT.